Reported below is one T cell receptor beta chain. Authors' methods: Amplification from reference gene primers served as the basis for estimated nucleated cell counts. The repertoire was sequenced with immunoSEQ multiplex PCR; TCRdb's copy has only in-frame clones and lacks some. Clonal size and the V and J genes are those of that table, whereas D and trimming came from the DNA. The repertoire holds about 110,000 clones, with less than 75% as singletons. The source of the sample is a study of blood T cell repertoires in COVID-19. Overall study: COVID-19 samples, acute and convalescent, were from the United States, Italy and Spain. PBMCs, B-cell-depleted T cells, or T cells provided the cDNA or gDNA that made up the material.

The sequence came from a middle-aged woman with acute or convalescent COVID-19. The sample was peripheral blood.

The CDR3 DNA reads TGTGCCAGCAGAAGCCTCAGGCTATCTCAGCCCCAGCATTTT. It yields the protein CASRSLRLSQPQHF. This chain links TRBV28 with TRBJ1-5; D is uncertain. The CDR3 is 14 amino acids. Germline CDR1 and CDR2: MDHEN and SYDVKM. Trimming took 6 bases from V and 6 from J, leaving 15 bases between them.